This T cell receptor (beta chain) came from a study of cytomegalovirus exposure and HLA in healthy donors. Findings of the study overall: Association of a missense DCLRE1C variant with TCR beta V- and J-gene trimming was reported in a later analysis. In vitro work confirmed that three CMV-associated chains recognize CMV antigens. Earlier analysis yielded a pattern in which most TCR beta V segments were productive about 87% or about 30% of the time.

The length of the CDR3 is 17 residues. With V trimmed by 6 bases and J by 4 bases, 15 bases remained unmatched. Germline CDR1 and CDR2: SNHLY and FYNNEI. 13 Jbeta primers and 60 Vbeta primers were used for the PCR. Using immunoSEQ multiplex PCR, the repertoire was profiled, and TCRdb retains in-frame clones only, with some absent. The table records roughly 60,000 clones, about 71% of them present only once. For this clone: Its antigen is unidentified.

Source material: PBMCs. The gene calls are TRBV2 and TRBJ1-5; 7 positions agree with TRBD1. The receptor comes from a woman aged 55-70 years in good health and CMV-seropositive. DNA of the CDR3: TGTGCCAGCAGAGGGACGATAAGTGGGGACAGAAATCAGCCCCAGCATTTT. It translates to CASRGTISGDRNQPQHF.